These T cell receptor beta chains were read from a single sample in a study of Graves' ophthalmopathy and Graves' hyperthyroidism. TCRdb fed the multiplex PCR reads into MiXCR, producing one record per CDR3 protein. The sample consists of 45,000 to 60,000 distinct CDR3 sequences, roughly 47% of them appearing once. The sequencing sample was made of peripheral blood. The receptors shown here come from an adult woman with Graves' ophthalmopathy. Each CDR3 is given with its conserved first and last residue. The order of the fields is J gene, V gene, D gene, clone size, CDR3 protein, CDR3 DNA. A D gene is named only where the DNA matches it firmly. Rows may omit the clone size; those that give it use once, few, many or a size class.

j_call: TRBJ2-5; v_call: TRBV20-1; d_call: NA; clone_size: NA; cdr3_aa: CSAPGTQYF; cdr3_nt: TGCAGTGCCCCCGGGACCCAGTACTTC
j_call: TRBJ2-1; v_call: TRBV7-3; d_call: NA; clone_size: many; cdr3_aa: CASSNYNEQFF; cdr3_nt: TGTGCCAGCAGCAACTACAATGAGCAGTTCTTC
j_call: TRBJ2-7; v_call: TRBV7-9; d_call: NA; clone_size: NA; cdr3_aa: CASSLGGATYEQYF; cdr3_nt: TGTGCCAGTAGCTTAGGTGGAGCCACCTACGAGCAGTACTTC
j_call: TRBJ2-2; v_call: TRBV4-2; d_call: NA; clone_size: many; cdr3_aa: CASSQSPAPGELFF; cdr3_nt: TGTGCCAGCAGCCAAAGCCCGGCTCCCGGGGAGCTGTTTTTT
j_call: TRBJ2-6; v_call: TRBV5-1; d_call: TRBD1; clone_size: once; cdr3_aa: CASSPGGQLSGANVLTF; cdr3_nt: TGCGCCAGCAGCCCAGGGGGACAGTTGTCTGGGGCCAACGTCCTGACTTTC
j_call: TRBJ2-5; v_call: TRBV25-1; d_call: NA; clone_size: NA; cdr3_aa: CASSAAGDKETQYF; cdr3_nt: TGTGCCAGCAGTGCTGCAGGGGATAAAGAGACCCAGTACTTC
j_call: TRBJ1-4; v_call: TRBV4-3; d_call: NA; clone_size: NA; cdr3_aa: CASNQEDSLVYGKLFF; cdr3_nt: TGCGCCAGCAACCAAGAAGACAGCTTGGTCTATGGAAAACTGTTTTTT
j_call: TRBJ2-4; v_call: TRBV5-8; d_call: NA; clone_size: NA; cdr3_aa: CASSRQVAKNIQYF; cdr3_nt: TGTGCCAGCAGCCGGCAAGTAGCCAAAAACATTCAGTACTTC
j_call: TRBJ2-1; v_call: TRBV29-1; d_call: TRBD2; clone_size: NA; cdr3_aa: CSLASGSYNEQFF; cdr3_nt: TGCAGCTTGGCCAGCGGGAGCTACAATGAGCAGTTCTTC
j_call: TRBJ2-7; v_call: TRBV7-3; d_call: TRBD2; clone_size: NA; cdr3_aa: CASSLIRLAIRYEQYF; cdr3_nt: TGTGCCAGCAGCTTAATCCGACTAGCGATTAGGTACGAGCAGTACTTC
j_call: TRBJ1-4; v_call: TRBV24-1; d_call: NA; clone_size: NA; cdr3_aa: CATMSGDSPNEKLFF; cdr3_nt: TGTGCCACCATGTCCGGAGACAGCCCTAATGAAAAACTGTTTTTT
j_call: TRBJ2-5; v_call: TRBV7-2; d_call: TRBD2; clone_size: NA; cdr3_aa: CASSLGSGRVQETQYF; cdr3_nt: TGTGCCAGCAGCTTAGGGAGCGGGAGGGTCCAAGAGACCCAGTACTTC
j_call: TRBJ2-4; v_call: TRBV4-2; d_call: TRBD2; clone_size: NA; cdr3_aa: CASSQSAGGRTKNIQYF; cdr3_nt: TGTGCCAGCAGCCAGTCCGCGGGAGGTCGAACCAAAAACATTCAGTACTTC
j_call: TRBJ2-1; v_call: TRBV25-1; d_call: TRBD2; clone_size: NA; cdr3_aa: CASSDTSGLAGDERFF; cdr3_nt: TGTGCCAGCAGTGATACTAGCGGACTAGCGGGAGATGAGCGGTTCTTC
j_call: TRBJ1-2; v_call: TRBV20-1; d_call: NA; clone_size: NA; cdr3_aa: CSARVQAGRGYTF; cdr3_nt: TGCAGTGCTAGAGTCCAAGCGGGAAGGGGCTACACCTTC
j_call: TRBJ1-5; v_call: TRBV11-2; d_call: NA; clone_size: NA; cdr3_aa: CASSLGTVGNQPQHF; cdr3_nt: TGTGCCAGCAGCTTGGGTACAGTTGGCAATCAGCCCCAGCATTTT
j_call: TRBJ2-3; v_call: TRBV10-3; d_call: TRBD2; clone_size: NA; cdr3_aa: CASSEASGRADTQYF; cdr3_nt: TGTGCCAGCAGTGAGGCTAGCGGGAGGGCGGATACGCAGTATTTT
j_call: TRBJ1-5; v_call: TRBV7-9; d_call: NA; clone_size: NA; cdr3_aa: CASSHTSGSGEQHF; cdr3_nt: TGTGCCAGCAGTCATACTAGCGGGAGCGGCGAGCAGCATTTT
j_call: TRBJ2-3; v_call: TRBV20-1; d_call: NA; clone_size: NA; cdr3_aa: CSAISGPQRADTQYF; cdr3_nt: TGCAGTGCTATCTCCGGGCCCCAGCGGGCAGATACTCAGTATTTT
j_call: TRBJ2-5; v_call: TRBV3-1; d_call: NA; clone_size: many; cdr3_aa: CASRQGTEETQYF; cdr3_nt: TGTGCCAGCAGGCAGGGGACCGAAGAGACCCAGTACTTC
j_call: TRBJ2-7; v_call: TRBV20-1; d_call: TRBD1; clone_size: NA; cdr3_aa: CSATDRGGEQYF; cdr3_nt: TGCAGTGCTACCGACAGGGGTGGCGAGCAGTACTTC
j_call: TRBJ2-5; v_call: TRBV9; d_call: TRBD2; clone_size: many; cdr3_aa: CASSARGGSQETQYF; cdr3_nt: TGTGCCAGCAGCGCCCGGGGGGGTTCCCAAGAGACCCAGTACTTC
j_call: TRBJ1-1; v_call: TRBV20-1; d_call: NA; clone_size: once; cdr3_aa: CSAREVTGNTEAFF; cdr3_nt: TGCAGTGCTAGAGAGGTGACAGGGAACACTGAAGCTTTCTTT
j_call: TRBJ2-1; v_call: TRBV19; d_call: TRBD2; clone_size: NA; cdr3_aa: CASSIGGSGYNEQFF; cdr3_nt: TGTGCCAGTAGTATTGGCGGGAGCGGTTACAATGAGCAGTTCTTC
j_call: TRBJ2-1; v_call: TRBV2; d_call: TRBD1; clone_size: NA; cdr3_aa: CAISAQGQGAYNEQFF; cdr3_nt: TGTGCCATCAGTGCGCAGGGACAGGGGGCTTACAATGAGCAGTTCTTC